The source of this T cell receptor beta chain is a study of shared clonotypes between healthy human individuals. Across the whole study: Donor ages ranged 18 to 49 years: a couple of women, a few men.

The CDR3 extends over 13 amino acids. Germline CDR1 is ENHRY and CDR2 is SYGVKD. Between the trimmed V and J ends, which lost 10 bases and 2 bases, there was a span of 14 bases. Each subset's genomic DNA was shared equally among a number of immunoSEQ plates. Amplification in unsorted PBMC replicate PCRs started from roughly 330 ng DNA, which equals tens of thousands of T cell genomes. Profiled with immunoSEQ multiplex PCR; TCRdb holds only in-frame clones, not every one. In the table there are 400,000 to 500,000 clones, less than 80% of which are singletons. The sequenced material came from PBMCs. The TCR sequence derives from a woman between 35 and 50 years old in good health. Some clones in this sample may be carry-over from other donors' samples. The V gene is TRBV10-3, the J gene TRBJ2-5; D might be TRBD1 or TRBD2, each matching 5 bases. CDR3 nucleotides: TGTGCCACTAAGGGGACGGAACAAGAGACCCAGTACTTC. As protein: CATKGTEQETQYF.